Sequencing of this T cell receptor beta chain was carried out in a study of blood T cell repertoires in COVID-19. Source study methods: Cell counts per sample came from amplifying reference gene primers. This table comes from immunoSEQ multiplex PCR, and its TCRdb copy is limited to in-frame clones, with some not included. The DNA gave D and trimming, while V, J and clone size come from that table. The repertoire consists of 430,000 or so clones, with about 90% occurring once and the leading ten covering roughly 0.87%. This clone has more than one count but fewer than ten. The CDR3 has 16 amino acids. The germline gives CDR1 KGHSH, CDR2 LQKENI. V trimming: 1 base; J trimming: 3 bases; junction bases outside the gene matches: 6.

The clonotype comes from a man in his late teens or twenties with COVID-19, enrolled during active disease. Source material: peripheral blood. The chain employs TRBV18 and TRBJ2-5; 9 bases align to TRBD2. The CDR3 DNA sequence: TGTGCCAGCTCACCACTAGCGGGAGTGGGGGAAGAGACCCAGTACTTC. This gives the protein CASSPLAGVGEETQYF.